The T cell receptor (beta chain) described here comes from a study of T-cell reconstitution after alpha-beta-depleted transplantation in children. Findings and limits, study-wide: Newly produced T cells mostly provided counts and TCRbeta diversity after one year, as hyperexpanded clones declined.

This clonotype occurred many times. Its specificity is not known. A read error may produce the germline difference seen at one junction end. The TCRbeta library incorporated unique molecular identifiers. MiXCR was run by TCRdb on the PCR reads, yielding one entry per CDR3 protein. The repertoire holds around 490,000 distinct CDR3 sequences, more than 9.5% seen once, with 13% to 15% in the top ten. Germline V gene sequence: CDR1 SGHRS, CDR2 YFSETQ. This CDR3 is 14 amino acids long. The chain couples TRBV5-1 to TRBJ1-1, with D perhaps matching TRBD1 (5 bases). The receptor comes from a female patient aged 2 to 10 who had a stem cell transplant for aplastic anemia, so the T cells may come from the graft donor. This specimen was PBMCs, mostly from graft donor cells, taken 180 days after TCRalphabeta/CD19-depleted stem cell transplant. This CDR3 reads CASSLGVMNTEAFF. The CDR3, as DNA: TGTGCCAGCAGTTTGGGGGTTATGAACACTGAAGCTTTCTTT.